Listed below are T cell receptor beta chains from one sample, sequenced in a study of T cells in Graves' hyperthyroidism and ophthalmopathy. One entry per CDR3 protein, called by TCRdb with MiXCR from the multiplex PCR reads. Of 490,000 or so distinct CDR3 sequences listed, about 20% were seen once; the top ten hold roughly 49%. The sequenced material came from blood. All receptors come from a woman in her seventies with Graves' ophthalmopathy. CDR3s include the opening cysteine and the closing phenylalanine or tryptophan.

CASYHGANSPLHF,TRBV18,TRBJ1-6
CSVEDGALAGSGTQYF,TRBV29-1,TRBJ2-3
CASSSGLAGAADTQYF,TRBV7-3,TRBJ2-3
CASSGLQGLRGYTF,TRBV11-2,TRBJ1-2
CASIILGNYGYTF,TRBV12-3/TRBV12-4,TRBJ1-2
CASSQDLGASGNTIYF,TRBV4-3,TRBJ1-3
CASSAHRKIIVSNQPQHF,TRBV9,TRBJ1-5
CASSLGSVKSLETQYF,TRBV5-1,TRBJ2-5
CASSANRVGYTF,TRBV6-2/TRBV6-3,TRBJ1-2
CAWSVHGSSYEQYF,TRBV30,TRBJ2-7
CASSLAGDRYTDTEAFF,TRBV5-1,TRBJ1-1
CASSNQRLANEQFF,TRBV18,TRBJ2-1
CSARVMQYF,TRBV20-1,TRBJ2-7
CASGLGQGFSSYNSPLHF,TRBV7-2,TRBJ1-6
CASSEEETQVYNEQFF,TRBV6-1,TRBJ2-1
CASSLAFGGVEANYGYTF,TRBV5-1,TRBJ1-2
CASSGFGDGYTF,TRBV6-1,TRBJ1-2
CASSTSGTSAGYTF,TRBV27,TRBJ1-2
CASGRDMNTEAFF,TRBV5-4,TRBJ1-1
CSAAVGRNYGYTF,TRBV20-1,TRBJ1-2
CASSFASKETQYF,TRBV5-4,TRBJ2-5
CASSLEAGYEQYF,TRBV7-9,TRBJ2-7
CAIRGRRYNEQFF,TRBV6-5,TRBJ2-1
CAWSRQHQETQYF,TRBV30,TRBJ2-5
CASSLIQVLDTQYF,TRBV27,TRBJ2-3
CASSSGLAERAYEQYF,TRBV28,TRBJ2-7
CASSVASGKGGEKLFF,TRBV9,TRBJ1-4
CASSVGSNYGYTF,TRBV6-1,TRBJ1-2
CASSQAGGEQYF,TRBV3-1,TRBJ2-7
CATTGGSGTGTEAFF,TRBV10-2,TRBJ1-1
CASTSGTFTDTQYF,TRBV28,TRBJ2-3
CATSEREPVGAEQFF,TRBV24-1,TRBJ2-1
CASSDWGFSNQPQHF,TRBV6-1,TRBJ1-5
CASSLGNLGFRGDYEQYF,TRBV5-5,TRBJ2-7
CASSFNPTDYGYTF,TRBV5-4,TRBJ1-2
CASSDSRDRGNSPLHF,TRBV2,TRBJ1-6
CASSQQESGNTIYF,TRBV5-1,TRBJ1-3